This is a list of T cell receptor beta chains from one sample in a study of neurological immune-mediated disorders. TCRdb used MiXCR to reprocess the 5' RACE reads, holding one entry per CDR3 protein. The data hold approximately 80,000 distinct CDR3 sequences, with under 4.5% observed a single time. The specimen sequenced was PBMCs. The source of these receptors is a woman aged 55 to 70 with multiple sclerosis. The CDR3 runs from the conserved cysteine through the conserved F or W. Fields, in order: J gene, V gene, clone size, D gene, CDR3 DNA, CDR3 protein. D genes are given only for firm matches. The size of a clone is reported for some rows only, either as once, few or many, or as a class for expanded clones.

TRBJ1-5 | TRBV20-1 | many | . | TGCAGCGTCGCTCGACAGACTAGCAATCAGCCCCAGCATTTT | CSVARQTSNQPQHF
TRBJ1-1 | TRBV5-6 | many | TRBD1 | TGTGCCAGCAGCTTTCCGGGACAGGCGTTCACTGAAGCTTTCTTT | CASSFPGQAFTEAFF
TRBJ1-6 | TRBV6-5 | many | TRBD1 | TGTGCCAGCAGAGGCAGGGGGCATAATTCACCCCTCCACTTT | CASRGRGHNSPLHF
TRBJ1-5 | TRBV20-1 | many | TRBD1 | TGCAGTGCTGACTCCGGGACAGGGTCACAGGGACAGCCCCAGCATTTT | CSADSGTGSQGQPQHF
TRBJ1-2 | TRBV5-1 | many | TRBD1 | TGCGCCAGCAGCCCGGGACAGGGTTATGGCTACACCTTC | CASSPGQGYGYTF
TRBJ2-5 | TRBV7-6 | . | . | TGTGCCAGCAGCTTATTGGGACAACTTTTACAAGAGACCCAGTACTTC | CASSLLGQLLQETQYF
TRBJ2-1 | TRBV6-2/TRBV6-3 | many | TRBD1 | TGTGCCAGCAGTCCAGGACAGGGGGCAATGAATGAGCAGTTCTTC | CASSPGQGAMNEQFF
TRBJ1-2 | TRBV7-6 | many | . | TGTGCCAGCAGCTTGGGGATCTCGGATCTACGTGGGGGCTACACCTTC | CASSLGISDLRGGYTF
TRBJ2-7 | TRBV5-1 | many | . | TGCGCCAGCGGCCCACACCCGGGAAACGGGGACGAGCAGTACTTC | CASGPHPGNGDEQYF
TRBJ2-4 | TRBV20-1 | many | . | TGCAGTGCTGGGGGGGGGCAAGCCAAAAACATTCAGTACTTC | CSAGGGQAKNIQYF
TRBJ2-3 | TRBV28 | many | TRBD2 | TGTGCCAGCACCGGCAACCTCGGGACTAGCGGCACAGATACGCAGTATTTT | CASTGNLGTSGTDTQYF
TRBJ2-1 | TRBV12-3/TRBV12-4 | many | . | TGTGCCAGCAGCCCCTCCCTTTGGACGCGCAAATACCTCAATGAGCAGTTCTTC | CASSPSLWTRKYLNEQFF
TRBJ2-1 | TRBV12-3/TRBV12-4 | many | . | TGTGCCAGCAGTCCAAACCCCTTACAGGGCTACAATGAGCAGTTCTTC | CASSPNPLQGYNEQFF
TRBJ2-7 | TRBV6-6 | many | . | TGTGCCAGCAGTTATGTGGGGGGAGCCTCCTACGAGCAGTACTTC | CASSYVGGASYEQYF
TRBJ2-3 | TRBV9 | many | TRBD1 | TGTGCCAGCAGCCCCCCCGGGACAGGGGGCACAGATACGCAGTATTTT | CASSPPGTGGTDTQYF
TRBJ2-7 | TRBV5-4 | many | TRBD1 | TGTGCCAGCAGCCCAATCGGAGACAGGGTCTACGAGCAGTACTTC | CASSPIGDRVYEQYF
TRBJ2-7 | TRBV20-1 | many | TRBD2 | TGCAGTGCTAGTGGCGGGGGGGCCTACGAGCAGTACTTC | CSASGGGAYEQYF
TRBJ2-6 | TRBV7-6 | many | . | TGTGCCAGCAGCCTAGACAGATCTGGGGCCAACGTCCTGACTTTC | CASSLDRSGANVLTF
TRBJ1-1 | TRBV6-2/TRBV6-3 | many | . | TGTGCCAGCAGAAGTTATGCCCCAGGGTTCGTGGTCACTGAAGCTTTCTTT | CASRSYAPGFVVTEAFF
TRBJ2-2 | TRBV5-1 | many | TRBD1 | TGCGCCAGCAGGGGTTTTGCAGGGGGAGACACCGGGGAGCTGTTTTTT | CASRGFAGGDTGELFF
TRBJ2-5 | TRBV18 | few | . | TGTGCCAGCTCACCCCGCGAACAGACCCAGTACTTC | CASSPREQTQYF
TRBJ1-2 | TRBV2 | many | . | TGTGCCAGCAACGTCAACTATGGCTACACCTTC | CASNVNYGYTF